The rows below give T cell receptor beta chains drawn from one sample of a study of OX40 agonist ivuxolimab in advanced cancers. Clones were sequenced by immunoSEQ multiplex PCR, and TCRdb holds only the in-frame ones, with some missing. The sample holds about 62,000 clones, 70% to 90% seen once. This sample comprised CD4+ or CD8+ T cells sorted from blood, obtained in a trial of the OX40 agonist ivuxolimab. The receptors were gathered from an adult with an advanced solid tumor such as melanoma, head and neck, liver or kidney cancer. Each CDR3 is given with its conserved first and last residue.

V	CDR3
TRBV28	CASSLFGTTNNEQFF
TRBV7-6	CASSPNRVSADTQYF
TRBV4-1	CASSQDHSTYNSPLHF
TRBV27	CASTTGGAENRELFF
TRBV27	CASSPERSTGVGWVYTF
TRBV28	CASSSPQGGGVTEAFF
TRBV7-8	CASSFGETEAFF
TRBV30	CAWSVRLVGVLYF
TRBV6-6	CASKGPNTEAFF
TRBV5-4	CASSSGQGSTDTQYF
TRBV4-2	CASSLQGEGSADTQYF
TRBV6-6	CASSYATGGQETQYF
TRBV12-5	CASGLEIRTEAFF
TRBV7-6	CASSLDTGTDTQYF
TRBV7-9	CASSHGTQDYEQYF
TRBV6-1	CASSIPSGGRTIYF
TRBV18	CASSPTNGRVGETQYF
TRBV19	CASSIFRTLGGELFF
TRBV7-9	CASSSTGLEGYTF
TRBV7-5	CVRSLASAGLSTDTQYF
TRBV7-2	CASSPEGGGEAFF
TRBV7-2	CASSSISTGGGGYTF
TRBV5-6	CASSWGTGIEQYF
TRBV9	CASSAGSGVYEQYF
TRBV7-2	CASSLASLPYGYTF
TRBV19	CASSGSGNTIYF
TRBV5-6	CASSHGRYTEAFF
TRBV29-1	CSARLAGRTETQYF
TRBV28	CASRGQGGLFF
TRBV18	CASSPPGGSTDTQYF
TRBV19	CASSTPRGYNSPLHF
TRBV20-1	CSATKAGELFF
TRBV11-2	CASSLGQVGSYEQYF
TRBV13	CASSFAGTGINEQFF
TRBV9	CASISGNTGELFF
TRBV23-1	CASSQFSVSGYEQYF
TRBV28	CASSPLTGRGLSKNIQYF
TRBV15	CATSRGPGQTSGNTIYF
TRBV6-5	CASSYRGLRNTEAFF
TRBV18	CASSLGRLGAGANVLTF
TRBV4-2	CASSQAAGGLNSPLHF
TRBV11-1	CASSLGLGTDTQYF
TRBV11-2	CASNKQGAGANVLTF
TRBV18	CASSPAIGGVSYNEQFF
TRBV4-3	CASSQVIGAGGRDEQFF
TRBV28	CASFKGGGWGTEAFF
TRBV18	CASSPPALGNSGNTIYF
TRBV6-5	CASSGLATNNEQFF
TRBV6-1	CASSEVGGTDTQYF
TRBV5-1	CASSLMGATGNEQFF
TRBV16	CASSQSRGTGPGYTF
TRBV7-8	CASSAASGSYEQYF
TRBV5-6	CASSPRRWGENSPLHF
TRBV6-5	CASSYGGSGNTIYF
TRBV4-3	CASSQRGTYGYTF
TRBV7-9	CASSPKGTGGWGDTGELFF
TRBV13	CASSLGSGDYGYTF
TRBV11-2	CASSLDLVGTAAGYTF
TRBV6-5	CASRDGGITDTQYF
TRBV6-5	CASRDSGSTTDTQYF